The 27 T cell receptor beta chains given below trace back to one sample, sequenced in a study of PD-L1 blockade in urothelial cancer. Here immunoSEQ multiplex PCR was the method, and the copy in TCRdb shows in-frame clones only, minus some. The sample yields about 40,000 clones, 80% to 90% seen once. Time point reported: peripheral blood 6 weeks after treatment start. Material: PBMCs, obtained around atezolizumab (anti-PD-L1) treatment. The receptors derive from a man in his sixties or seventies with urothelial cancer.

The chain recombines TRBV7-2 with TRBJ1-2; 10 bases agree with TRBD1. V lost 6 bases, J lost 1 base, and 14 bases stayed unmatched. The CDR3 contains 18 residues. Per germline, CDR1 SGHTA and CDR2 FQGNSA. CDR3 sequence reads: CASSFSGDRGLLNYGYTF. CDR3 bases: TGTGCCAGCAGTTTTTCCGGAGACAGGGGGCTCCTTAACTATGGCTACACCTTC.

DNA of the CDR3: TGTGCCAGCAGTGAGGCCAGGAACACTGAAGCTTTCTTT. Protein: CASSEARNTEAFF. The chain joins TRBV6-5 to TRBJ1-1; D remains ambiguous. Trimming removed 5 bases from V and 1 base from J, with 8 bases in between. Germline CDR1 MNHEY, CDR2 SVGAGI. The CDR3 covers 13 residues.

V is TRBV7-9 and J is TRBJ2-6; the D is unclear. The V end lost 5 bases, the J end lost 2 bases, and 4 bases lay between the germline ends. This CDR3 has 13 residues. Germline CDR1 reads SEHNR; CDR2 reads FQNEAQ (reference sequence). For the CDR3, the DNA is TGTGCCAGCAGCACGGCTGGGGCCAACGTCCTGACTTTC. This gives the protein CASSTAGANVLTF.

The chain employs TRBV5-1 and TRBJ2-7; 10 bases line up with TRBD2. Trimming removed 4 bases from V and 6 bases from J; junction bases left unmatched: 13. CDR1 and CDR2 from the germline V gene are SGHRS and YFSETQ. CDR3 length equals 16 residues. In DNA, the CDR3 is TGCGCCAGCAGCCGTTGGGGTACTAGCGGGATGGGCGAGCAGTACTTC. It encodes CASSRWGTSGMGEQYF.

The gene calls are TRBV14 and TRBJ2-5; no reliable D call. CDR1 is SGHDN, CDR2 FVKESK, per germline. With 5 bases removed from V and 5 bases from J, the gap between germline ends came to 12 bases. This CDR3 is built from 13 residues. In DNA, the CDR3 is TGTGCCAGCAGCGTGTCCGGGTCGGAGACCCAGTACTTC. Protein product: CASSVSGSETQYF.

This clone appeared a few times. The rearrangement links TRBV5-6 to TRBJ2-1, with 7 bases aligning to TRBD2. The CDR3 consists of 14 residues. V was clipped by 0 bases and J by 6 bases; unmatched bases: 3. The germline CDR1 and CDR2 sequences are SGHDT and YYEEEE. CDR3 region: CASSLGTRSNEQFF. CDR3 nucleotides: TGTGCCAGCAGCTTGGGGACTAGGTCCAATGAGCAGTTCTTC.

The chain recombines TRBV21-1 with TRBJ1-5; the listed D gene, TRBD1, was not tested against the DNA. TRBV21-1 is designated a pseudogene. CDR3 size: 16 residues. Written as DNA, the CDR3 is TGTGCCAGCAGCAAAGCGGACAGCTATAGCAATCAGCCCCAGCATTTT. Amino acids: CASSKADSYSNQPQHF.

The rearrangement links TRBV30 to TRBJ2-5; D is ambiguous. With 3 bases removed from V and 5 bases from J, the gap between germline ends came to 10 bases. CDR3 length equals 12 residues. Germline loops: CDR1 GTSNPN, CDR2 SVGIG (reference sequence). This CDR3 reads CAWRTPGETQYF. In nucleotides, the CDR3 is TGTGCCTGGAGGACTCCTGGGGAGACCCAGTACTTC.

The CDR3 DNA reads TGTGCCTGGACACGGGGGTCCGGGGAGCTGTTTTTT. It codes for CAWTRGSGELFF. This rearrangement joins TRBV30 to TRBJ2-2; D is possibly TRBD2 (6 bases). The CDR3 runs 12 residues. CDR1 and CDR2 (germline): GTSNPN, SVGIG (reference sequence). The V end lost 4 bases, the J end lost 6 bases, and 9 bases lay between the germline ends. Looking up the rest from reference TRBV30 and TRBJ2-2 gives the full variable domain: SQTIHQWPATLVQPVGSPLSLECTVEGTSNPNLYWYRQAAGRGLQLLFYSVGIGQISSEVPQNLSASRPQDRQFILSSKKLLLSDSGFYLCAWTRGSGELFFGEGSRLTVL.

CDR3 sequence: CASSLSPGIPGELFF. CDR3 DNA sequence: TGTGCCAGCAGTTTATCCCCAGGAATCCCCGGGGAGCTGTTTTTT. The chain uses TRBV27 and TRBJ2-2; D remains ambiguous. With 0 bases removed from V and 6 bases from J, the gap between germline ends came to 11 bases. The CDR3 totals 15 residues. Germline-derived CDR1 and CDR2 are MNHEY and SMNVEV (reference sequence).

The rearrangement joins TRBV15 to TRBJ2-3, with D hard to call. Per germline, CDR1 LNHNV and CDR2 YYDKDF (reference sequence). Trimming shortened V by 0 bases and J by 3 bases, and 4 bases separated the two germline ends. This CDR3 spans 13 amino acids. The CDR3: CATSRDRTDTQYF. CDR3 DNA sequence: TGTGCCACCAGCAGAGATAGAACAGATACGCAGTATTTT.

J is TRBJ2-1 and V is TRBV18, with 12 bases aligning to TRBD2. Germline V lookup: CDR1 KGHSH, CDR2 LQKENI. The length of the CDR3 is 16 residues. V lost 1 base to trimming and J lost 4 bases; unmatched junction nucleotides: 2. CDR3 sequence reads: CASSPRTSGNYNEQFF. DNA of the CDR3: TGTGCCAGCTCACCACGGACTAGCGGGAATTACAATGAGCAGTTCTTC.

The chain combines TRBV19 with TRBJ2-2; 9 bases match TRBD2. The CDR3 totals 17 residues. CDR1 LNHDA and CDR2 SQIVND come from the germline V gene (reference sequence). V trimming: 7 bases; J trimming: 7 bases; junction bases outside the gene matches: 16. The CDR3 coding sequence is TGTGCCAGTACGACTAGCGGATACAGTGGGGGTGACGGGGAGCTGTTTTTT. The encoded protein is CASTTSGYSGGDGELFF.

This sequence joins TRBV6-4 and TRBJ2-1; 10 bases are a match to TRBD2. The CDR3 totals 20 residues. From germline, CDR1 is MRHNA and CDR2 SNTAGT. Trimming at V came to 2 bases and at J to 5 bases, leaving 18 bases not matched to a gene. The chain's CDR3 is CASSDATSSGRVLVNNEQFF. CDR3 DNA: TGTGCCAGCAGTGACGCTACTTCTAGCGGGAGAGTCCTAGTAAACAATGAGCAGTTCTTC.

The gene calls are TRBV2 and TRBJ2-5, with D possibly matching TRBD1 (5 bases). This CDR3 contains 13 residues. CDR1 is SNHLY, CDR2 FYNNEI, per germline. V was pared by 4 bases and J by 2 bases, with 8 bases between. CDR3 bases: TGTGCCAGCAGTGCAGGACAACAAGAGACCCAGTACTTC. This gives the protein CASSAGQQETQYF.

The V and J genes are TRBV29-1 and TRBJ2-5; tentative D call: TRBD2 (5 bases). The length of the CDR3 is 13 residues. CDR1 SQVTM and CDR2 ANQGSEA come from the germline V gene. Trimming stripped 7 bases from V and 2 bases from J, with 14 bases between. The CDR3 nucleotides are TGCAGCGCCCGACGGGATATGCAAGAGACCCAGTACTTC. It specifies CSARRDMQETQYF.

This clone was counted between two and nine times. A junction end diverges from the germline sequence, so it may reflect a read error. This sequence joins TRBV7-7 and TRBJ2-5; the D is unclear. The CDR3 runs to 15 residues. CDR1 and CDR2 from the germline V gene are SSHAT and FNYEAQ (reference sequence). For the CDR3, the DNA is TGTGCTAGCAGCTTAGGTGACGCAGCGTGGGAGACCCAGTACTTC. It yields the protein CASSLGDAAWETQYF.

The genes are TRBV7-2 and TRBJ1-2; the match to TRBD1 covers 7 bases. The V and J ends lost 5 bases and 4 bases, in that order; junction bases with no gene match: 7. There are 14 residues in the CDR3. Per the germline V gene, CDR1 is SGHTA and CDR2 is FQGNSA. The CDR3 spells CASSLPGGIYGYTF. In nucleotides, the CDR3 is TGTGCCAGCAGCCTCCCAGGGGGGATCTATGGCTACACCTTC.

V gene TRBV7-9 combines with J gene TRBJ2-5; 8 nucleotides line up with TRBD2. J gave up 0 bases and V 3 bases, and 3 bases lay outside the gene matches. The CDR3 length is 15 residues. Germline V lookup: CDR1 SEHNR, CDR2 FQNEAQ (reference sequence). The CDR3 bases are TGTGCCAGCAGCTTGGGTAGCGGGAACCAAGAGACCCAGTACTTC. Translation gives CASSLGSGNQETQYF.

This clone has only one observation. This chain uses TRBV5-1 with TRBJ1-2; D ambiguous. Germline lookup yields CDR1 SGHRS and CDR2 YFSETQ. The CDR3 extends over 12 amino acids. With 4 bases removed from V and 3 bases from J, the gap between germline ends came to 7 bases. CDR3 amino acids: CASSLDDYGYTF. DNA for the CDR3: TGCGCCAGCAGCCTAGACGACTATGGCTACACCTTC.

The chain has TRBV6-1 and TRBJ1-5; D gene unclear. This CDR3 has 15 residues. With 2 bases removed from V and 0 bases from J, the gap between germline ends came to 8 bases. Per germline, CDR1 MNHNS and CDR2 SASEGT. The CDR3 coding sequence is TGTGCCAGCAGTGAAACAGCTTATAGCAATCAGCCCCAGCATTTT. Translated: CASSETAYSNQPQHF.

V and J are TRBV18 and TRBJ1-1, with a weak D call TRBD1 (6 bases). This CDR3 has 12 residues. In germline, CDR1 is KGHSH, CDR2 LQKENI. V gave up 3 bases and J gave up 7 bases, with 9 bases separating them. This chain's CDR3 is CASSPGQHEAFF. Written as DNA, the CDR3 is TGTGCCAGCTCACCCGGACAGCATGAAGCTTTCTTT.

This chain links TRBV27 with TRBJ1-5, with a possible D match to TRBD1 (6 bases). Germline lookup yields CDR1 MNHEY and CDR2 SMNVEV (reference sequence). The CDR3 has 15 residues. V dropped 4 bases and J dropped 2 bases, with 12 bases sitting between them. CDR3 nucleotides: TGTGCCAGCAGTTCAACAGGGAGAGGCAATCAGCCCCAGCATTTT. Encoded protein: CASSSTGRGNQPQHF.

The chain employs TRBV9 and TRBJ2-7, with 10 bases lining up with TRBD2. Germline V gene lookup returns CDR1 SGDLS and CDR2 YYNGEE. Trimming removed 2 bases from V and 1 base from J; junction bases left unmatched: 6. This CDR3 region has 16 residues. The CDR3 protein is CASSVGAGGRSYEQYF. The CDR3 DNA sequence: TGTGCCAGCAGCGTTGGAGCGGGAGGGCGATCCTACGAGCAGTACTTC.

The rearrangement uses TRBV19 and TRBJ2-1, with TRBD2 matching 13 bases. The trim removed 4 bases at V and 6 bases at J, leaving 6 bases unmatched. Germline V gene lookup returns CDR1 LNHDA and CDR2 SQIVND (reference sequence). The CDR3 is made up of 16 amino acids. The CDR3 region has the DNA TGTGCCAGTAGTACCCAACTAGCGGGAGGGGGCAATGAGCAGTTCTTC. Residues: CASSTQLAGGGNEQFF.

This clone was observed a single time. This chain uses TRBV10-3 with TRBJ2-1, with 8 bases identical to TRBD1. With 2 bases clipped from V and 1 base from J, the junction kept 7 bases outside the gene matches. The germline gives CDR1 ENHRY, CDR2 SYGVKD. The CDR3 loop spans 17 amino acids. The CDR3 sequence: CAISETTGTGSYNEQFF. In DNA, the CDR3 is TGTGCCATCAGTGAGACGACCGGGACAGGATCCTACAATGAGCAGTTCTTC.

This clone was seen only a few times. The CDR3 sequence is CASSPGQGAPYEQYF. The CDR3 DNA reads as TGTGCCAGCAGCCCCGGACAGGGGGCCCCCTACGAGCAGTACTTC. The rearrangement links TRBV7-9 to TRBJ2-7; 11 nucleotides line up with TRBD1. The junction had 5 bases not matched to a gene; V was cut back by 5 bases and J by 2 bases. This CDR3 spans 15 amino acids. Germline values: CDR1 SEHNR, CDR2 FQNEAQ (reference sequence).